Presented here are 21 T cell receptor beta chains from one specimen sequenced in a study of T-cell reconstitution after alpha-beta-depleted transplantation in children. Using unique molecular identifiers, the investigators prepared the TCRbeta library. One entry per CDR3 protein, called by TCRdb with MiXCR from the PCR reads. The sample consists of around 440,000 distinct CDR3 sequences, approximately 10% of them appearing once. The material sequenced was PBMCs, taken before TCRalphabeta/CD19-depleted stem cell transplant. The origin of the receptors is a child aged 2-15 years with inherited bone marrow failure, due to receive a stem cell transplant.

The rearrangement uses TRBV6-5 and TRBJ2-7; D possibly uses TRBD1 or TRBD2 (5 bases each). V was clipped by 1 base and J by 4 bases, with 14 bases between them. The CDR3 extends over 15 amino acids. Germline V lookup: CDR1 MNHEY, CDR2 SVGAGI. CDR3 sequence reads: CASSYWGPPDYEQYF. The CDR3 DNA sequence: TGTGCCAGCAGTTACTGGGGACCACCAGATTACGAGCAGTACTTC.

This clonotype was seen many times. The chain recombines TRBV28 with TRBJ2-7; 9 bases agree with TRBD1. V lost 6 bases to trimming and J lost 9 bases; unmatched junction nucleotides: 12. Germline V gene data show CDR1 as MDHEN and CDR2 as SYDVKM. The CDR3 consists of 14 residues. As DNA, the CDR3 is TGTGCCAGCAGACCCCCGGGACAGGGTATGTTGCAGTACTTC. Residues: CASRPPGQGMLQYF.

This clonotype came up many times. CDR3 sequence: CSALGVSGNSYEQYF. The DNA for the CDR3 is TGCAGTGCCCTGGGGGTTTCCGGCAACTCCTACGAGCAGTACTTC. The rearrangement joins TRBV20-1 to TRBJ2-7; D might be TRBD1 or TRBD2, each matching 5 bases. Trimming left V 6 bases short and J 0 bases short, with 18 bases between. The CDR3 is 15 residues long. CDR1 and CDR2 (germline): DFQATT, SNEGSKA (reference sequence).

This clonotype occurred many times. This chain links TRBV4-3 with TRBJ2-3; 9 bases map to TRBD1. V lost 0 bases and J lost 2; bases outside the gene matches: 6. Germline assignment: CDR1 LGHNA and CDR2 YSLEER. The CDR3 loop spans 17 amino acids. CDR3 amino acids: CASSQEGTGSATDTQYF. DNA for the CDR3: TGCGCCAGCAGCCAAGAAGGGACAGGGAGCGCCACAGATACGCAGTATTTT.

This clonotype was found many times. V usage is TRBV20-1 and J usage is TRBJ2-1; D might be TRBD2 (6 bases). The germline CDR1 and CDR2 sequences are DFQATT and SNEGSKA (reference sequence). This CDR3 is 19 amino acids long. Between the trimmed V and J ends, which lost 0 bases and 4 bases, there was a span of 25 bases. The CDR3 loop is CSAREPADVGGTRYNEQFF. The DNA of the CDR3 is TGCAGTGCTAGAGAACCGGCGGATGTTGGGGGGACCCGTTACAATGAGCAGTTCTTC.

This clonotype was seen many times. V and J are TRBV2 and TRBJ2-7, with TRBD2 matching over 7 bases. V shed 3 bases, J shed 0 bases, and the junction held 8 bases outside the gene matches. Germline V gene data show CDR1 as SNHLY and CDR2 as FYNNEI. The CDR3 is 16 amino acids. The CDR3 spells CASSEPRTSLSYEQYF. In nucleotides, the CDR3 is TGTGCCAGCAGTGAGCCGCGGACTAGTCTCTCCTACGAGCAGTACTTC.

Details on this clonotype: A much larger clonotype is one base distant, so this may be a read error. The chain recombines TRBV27 with TRBJ2-7; D may be TRBD2 (6 bases). The V end was cut by 5 bases, the J end by 5 bases, with 16 bases between. Germline V gene sequence: CDR1 MNHEY, CDR2 SMNVEV (reference sequence). This CDR3 is built from 14 residues. The CDR3 region is CASSLVGTSHEQYF. CDR3 nucleotides: TGTGCCAGCAGTCTTGTGGGGACTTCCCACGAGCAGTACTTC.

This chain connects TRBV5-6 to TRBJ2-2; the D is unclear. V lost 2 bases and J lost 3, with 8 bases in between. The germline gives CDR1 SGHDT, CDR2 YYEEEE. This CDR3 comprises 14 residues. The CDR3 loop is CASSFGLHTGELFF. The CDR3 DNA reads TGTGCCAGCAGCTTCGGGCTCCACACCGGGGAGCTGTTTTTT.

At least ten counts were recorded for this clonotype. V is TRBV24-1 and J is TRBJ2-5; D is ambiguous. This CDR3 has 14 amino acids. V lost 3 bases and J lost 1, with 8 bases in between. From germline, CDR1 is KGHDR and CDR2 SFDVKD. The CDR3 protein is CATSDIGSQETQYF. The CDR3 DNA reads as TGTGCCACCAGTGATATCGGCAGCCAAGAGACCCAGTACTTC.

CDR3 region: CATSTGQAGVHGYTF. CDR3 nucleotide sequence: TGTGCCACCAGCACCGGACAGGCCGGAGTCCATGGCTACACCTTC. The rearrangement uses TRBV15 and TRBJ1-2, with TRBD1 matching 7 bases. V trimming: 4 bases; J trimming: 6 bases; junction bases outside the gene matches: 11. From germline, CDR1 is LNHNV and CDR2 YYDKDF (reference sequence). CDR3 length: 15 residues.

This clonotype has at least ten counts. The chain couples TRBV5-1 to TRBJ2-2; 8 bases agree with TRBD1. The CDR3 covers 16 residues. After removal of 0 bases from V and 4 bases from J, the junction contained 5 bases not matched to a gene. Germline loops: CDR1 SGHRS, CDR2 YFSETQ. This chain's CDR3 is CASSLVTGEGTGELFF. For the CDR3, the DNA is TGCGCCAGCAGCTTGGTGACAGGGGAAGGCACCGGGGAGCTGTTTTTT.

This clonotype appeared a few times. V usage is TRBV18 and J usage is TRBJ2-7, with D perhaps given as TRBD1 or TRBD2 (5 bases each). Germline V gene sequence: CDR1 KGHSH, CDR2 LQKENI. V lost 6 bases and J lost 5, with 17 bases in between. This CDR3 comprises 14 residues. CDR3 sequence reads: CASSLGVNSDEQYF. CDR3 bases: TGTGCCAGCTCGCTGGGGGTTAATAGCGACGAGCAGTACTTC.

This clonotype was counted at least ten times. The chain has TRBV4-3 and TRBJ2-7; D possibly matches TRBD1 or TRBD2 (5 bases each). V shed 1 base and J shed 4 bases, with 14 bases lying between them. CDR1 LGHNA and CDR2 YSLEER come from the germline V gene. The CDR3 contains 15 residues. The CDR3 protein is CASSQAPGTDYEQYF. CDR3 coding DNA: TGCGCCAGCAGCCAAGCCCCCGGGACGGATTACGAGCAGTACTTC.

This clonotype was seen at least ten times. One end of the junction varies from germline; a read error may be responsible. The chain uses TRBV5-1 and TRBJ2-7; D unresolved. Germline V gene data show CDR1 as SGHRS and CDR2 as YFSETQ. The CDR3 consists of 15 residues. For the CDR3, the DNA is TGCGCCAGCAGCTTGGTGTATAGCCCACAATACGAGCAGTACTTT. Protein sequence: CASSLVYSPQYEQYF.

This clonotype was seen more than once but under ten times. The V and J genes are TRBV4-3 and TRBJ2-5; D unresolved. The germline V gene has CDR1 LGHNA and CDR2 YSLEER. CDR3 size: 14 residues. V dropped 0 bases and J dropped 3 bases, with 8 bases sitting between them. The CDR3 region is CASSQDATEETQYF. For the CDR3, the DNA is TGCGCCAGCAGCCAAGATGCGACGGAAGAGACCCAGTACTTC.

CDR3 DNA: TGTGCCAGCAGCTTCGAGGCGGGAGGTTCCTACGAGCAGTACTTC. This codes for CASSFEAGGSYEQYF. J is TRBJ2-7 and V is TRBV7-6; TRBD2 matches at 8 bases. CDR3 size: 15 residues. CDR1 and CDR2 (germline): SGHVS, FNYEAQ. The ends lost 3 bases at V and 1 base at J; junction bases unmatched: 5. The variable domain in full, completed from reference TRBV7-6 and TRBJ2-7, reads GAGVSQSPRYKVTKRGQDVALRCDPISGHVSLYWYRQALGQGPEFLTYFNYEAQQDKSGLPNDRFSAERPEGSISTLTIQRTEQRDSAMYRCASSFEAGGSYEQYFGPGTRLTVT.

V gene TRBV12-3 or TRBV12-4 combines with J gene TRBJ1-2, with 7 bases aligning to TRBD1. This CDR3 has 15 amino acids. V was clipped by 4 bases and J by 8 bases; unmatched bases: 13. CDR3 coding DNA: TGTGCCAGCAGTTGGGGGACAGATCCGGGGGAGGGCTACACCTTC. Amino acids: CASSWGTDPGEGYTF.

This clonotype was observed at least ten times. The chain employs TRBV5-6 and TRBJ2-7; TRBD2 aligns across 9 bases. With V trimmed by 5 bases and J by 3 bases, 9 bases remained unmatched. The germline gives CDR1 SGHDT, CDR2 YYEEEE. There are 15 residues in the CDR3. The CDR3 spells CASSDRLAENYEQYF. For the CDR3, the DNA is TGTGCCAGCAGTGATCGACTAGCGGAAAACTACGAGCAGTACTTC.

The rearrangement uses TRBV4-1 and TRBJ2-4, with 10 nucleotides matching TRBD2. Trimming at V came to 1 base and at J to 3 bases, leaving 9 bases not matched to a gene. The CDR3 consists of 18 residues. CDR1 and CDR2 (germline): MGHRA, YSYEKL. CDR3 residues: CASSQGLAGGRSKNIQYF. The CDR3 nucleotides read TGCGCCAGCAGCCAAGGGTTAGCGGGAGGTCGGAGCAAAAACATTCAGTACTTC.

This clonotype was detected ten times or more. CDR3 DNA sequence: TGTGCCAGCAGCTTAGTATTCCGGGAGACCCAGTACTTC. Protein product: CASSLVFRETQYF. This chain links TRBV7-9 with TRBJ2-5; D is unresolved. The CDR3 is 13 residues long. Germline lookup yields CDR1 SEHNR and CDR2 FQNEAQ (reference sequence). V was clipped by 1 base and J by 5 bases, with 8 bases between them.

The chain recombines TRBV4-3 with TRBJ2-3, with 8 bases that match TRBD2. Germline CDR1 LGHNA, CDR2 YSLEER. The CDR3 has 18 residues. The V and J ends lost 0 bases and 0 bases, in that order; junction bases with no gene match: 8. The CDR3 DNA follows: TGCGCCAGCAGCCAAGATCTTGCGGGAGGCGGTAGCACAGATACGCAGTATTTT. This sequence encodes CASSQDLAGGGSTDTQYF.